Presented here are 23 T cell receptor beta chains from one specimen sequenced in a study of CD4 T cells in relation to SARS-CoV-2 and coronaviruses. Before the COVID-19 pandemic, during about 2011-2019, CD4+ T cells were taken from unexposed donors. Data came from immunoSEQ multiplex PCR; TCRdb stores just in-frame clones and leaves some out. The sample lists about 59,000 clones, just over 85% occurring once. The sequencing sample was made of memory CD4+ T cells from PBMCs. The receptor set was obtained from a human donor in good health.

Written as DNA, the CDR3 is TGTGCCAGCATTGGCCCGCCCACGAGCTCCTACGAGCAGTACTTC. This encodes CASIGPPTSSYEQYF. This chain links TRBV28 with TRBJ2-7; D gene unclear. The CDR3 runs to 15 residues. Trimming removed 7 bases at V and 0 bases at J, with 16 bases between. Looked up from germline, CDR1 is MDHEN and CDR2 is SYDVKM.

The CDR3 bases are TGTGCCAGCAGCCGGAATGCGGGTCGGCAGGGACTGAACACTGAAGCTTTCTTT. This translates into CASSRNAGRQGLNTEAFF. The V call is TRBV7-9, the J call TRBJ1-1; a possible D gene is TRBD1 (5 bases). Germline assignment: CDR1 SEHNR and CDR2 FQNEAQ (reference sequence). V lost 5 bases to trimming and J lost 0 bases, with 22 bases between them. The CDR3 has 18 residues.

The chain uses TRBV25-1 and TRBJ2-7; unclear D gene. V was clipped by 9 bases and J by 3 bases, with 6 bases between them. This CDR3 is built from 10 residues. In germline, CDR1 is MGHDK, CDR2 SYGVNS. CDR3 coding DNA: TGTGCCAGTGGGAACTACGAGCAGTACTTC. Encoded protein: CASGNYEQYF.

The V gene is TRBV5-1, the J gene TRBJ1-1; D is unresolved. The germline gives CDR1 SGHRS, CDR2 YFSETQ. This CDR3 comprises 17 residues. Deletions cut 0 bases from V and 3 bases from J, with 18 bases between. CDR3 loop: CASSLDGSGHPYTEAFF. The CDR3 DNA follows: TGCGCCAGCAGCTTGGACGGGTCAGGTCACCCCTACACTGAAGCTTTCTTT.

This clone was seen a few times. The chain uses TRBV7-8 and TRBJ2-1; D might be TRBD1 or TRBD2, each matching 5 bases. CDR1 is SGHVS, CDR2 FQNEAQ, per germline. Deletions cut 1 base from V and 8 bases from J, with 21 bases between. The CDR3 is 17 residues long. CDR3 residues: CASSLGPPGQRGDEQFF. CDR3 DNA: TGTGCCAGCAGCTTAGGGCCCCCAGGGCAAAGGGGAGATGAGCAGTTCTTC.

The chain combines TRBV7-3 with TRBJ2-1; the match to TRBD2 covers 9 bases. The germline V gene has CDR1 SGHTA and CDR2 FQGTGA. The CDR3 has 14 amino acids. V shed 0 bases and J 8 bases; nucleotides not matched to a gene: 2. Here the CDR3 DNA reads TGTGCCAGCAGCTTAACTAGCGGGAGTGATGAGCAGTTCTTC. Translating gives CASSLTSGSDEQFF.

V usage is TRBV19 and J usage is TRBJ2-7; D tentatively reads TRBD1 or TRBD2 (5 bases each). V shed 3 bases and J shed 2 bases, with 17 bases lying between them. This CDR3 is 16 amino acids long. The germline CDR1 and CDR2 sequences are LNHDA and SQIVND (reference sequence). Here the CDR3 reads CASSIGLGQGAYEQYF. CDR3 coding DNA: TGTGCCAGTAGTATTGGTCTGGGGCAGGGAGCCTACGAGCAGTACTTC.

The chain combines TRBV28 with TRBJ2-4; the match to TRBD2 covers 7 bases. With V trimmed by 10 bases and J by 3 bases, 12 bases remained unmatched. CDR1 and CDR2 from the germline V gene are MDHEN and SYDVKM. The CDR3 runs 15 residues. This CDR3 reads CAINRGGIDKNIQYF. In nucleotides, the CDR3 is TGTGCCATCAACCGCGGGGGTATCGACAAAAACATTCAGTACTTC.

A word on this clone: The DNA is omitted, as the CDR3 cannot be located on it reliably, and the CDR3 follows TCRdb's listing. CDR3 protein: CASSLEVAGGIF. This chain uses TRBV7-9 with TRBJ2-1; TRBD2, the table's D call, lacks a check against the DNA. Counting both end residues, the CDR3 totals 12 amino acids. Looked up from germline, CDR1 is SEHNR and CDR2 is FQNEAQ (reference sequence).

The genes are TRBV7-8 and TRBJ1-5; D not certain. The germline V gene encodes CDR1 SGHVS and CDR2 FQNEAQ. Deletions cut 2 bases from V and 0 bases from J, with 2 bases between. The CDR3 length is 13 residues. The CDR3 protein is CASSLSSNQPQHF. Written as DNA, the CDR3 is TGTGCCAGCAGCTTATCTAGCAATCAGCCCCAGCATTTT.

The chain recombines TRBV10-1 with TRBJ1-1, with 7 bases aligning to TRBD1. The J segment lost 1 base and the V segment lost 5 bases, leaving 4 bases of the junction unmatched. Germline assignment: CDR1 WNHNN and CDR2 SYGVQD (reference sequence). The CDR3 has 14 amino acids. In DNA, the CDR3 is TGCGCCAGCAGTATGGGGACAGCGAACACTGAAGCTTTCTTT. Translation gives CASSMGTANTEAFF.

The genes are TRBV5-1 and TRBJ1-1; TRBD1 agrees at 9 bases. Trimming removed 4 bases from V and 4 bases from J; junction bases left unmatched: 8. Per germline, CDR1 SGHRS and CDR2 YFSETQ. The CDR3 sequence is 15 residues long. In DNA form, the CDR3 reads TGCGCCAGCAGCCCGATACCGGGACAGGGCACTGAAGCTTTCTTT. It specifies CASSPIPGQGTEAFF.

This clone occurred once. J is TRBJ2-1 and V is TRBV7-9; no clear D. V lost 0 bases and J 5 bases, leaving 14 bases between the germline ends. There are 16 residues in the CDR3. Looked up from germline, CDR1 is SEHNR and CDR2 is FQNEAQ (reference sequence). The CDR3 sequence: CASSLAERPVDNEQFF. The CDR3 coding sequence is TGTGCCAGCAGCTTAGCGGAAAGGCCGGTAGACAATGAGCAGTTCTTC.

V and J are TRBV2 and TRBJ1-6, with 8 nucleotides matching TRBD1. The CDR3 runs 16 residues. Per germline, CDR1 SNHLY and CDR2 FYNNEI. The trim removed 6 bases at V and 9 bases at J, leaving 13 bases unmatched. CDR3 bases: TGTGCCAGCAGGCCGAACCTAGGACAGGGAAGTTCACCCCTCCACTTT. Translating it yields CASRPNLGQGSSPLHF.

The CDR3 protein is CAWSVLTGRSEQYF. The CDR3 region has the DNA TGTGCCTGGAGTGTACTTACAGGGCGTAGCGAGCAGTACTTC. This sequence joins TRBV30 and TRBJ2-7; D is perhaps TRBD1 (6 bases). The V end lost 0 bases, the J end lost 6 bases, and 15 bases lay between the germline ends. The germline V gene encodes CDR1 GTSNPN and CDR2 SVGIG (reference sequence). The CDR3 loop spans 14 amino acids.

The gene calls are TRBV29-1 and TRBJ2-7, with TRBD1 identical over 9 bases. Germline lookup yields CDR1 SQVTM and CDR2 ANQGSEA. The CDR3 consists of 14 residues. V trimming: 6 bases; J trimming: 1 base; junction bases outside the gene matches: 7. Written as DNA, the CDR3 is TGCAGCGTCCCCACAGGGGGCAATTCCTACGAGCAGTACTTC. Translation gives CSVPTGGNSYEQYF.

V gene TRBV6-5 combines with J gene TRBJ2-1, with 7 bases matching TRBD2. This CDR3 is 15 amino acids long. The J segment lost 4 bases and the V segment lost 6 bases, leaving 9 bases of the junction unmatched. Germline V CDR1 and CDR2: MNHEY, SVGAGI. In DNA form, the CDR3 reads TGTGCCAGCAGCCGCGATAGCGGGTTGTACAATGAGCAGTTCTTC. This sequence encodes CASSRDSGLYNEQFF.

The chain is built from TRBV19 and TRBJ2-3, with a possible D match to TRBD2 (6 bases). Trimming took 7 bases from V and 6 from J, leaving 29 bases between them. There are 18 residues in the CDR3. Germline V gene lookup returns CDR1 LNHDA and CDR2 SQIVND (reference sequence). The CDR3 DNA reads TGTGCCAGTAACCCCGCGGGGCAGGGCGCACATAAGTTGGATACGCAGTATTTT. This encodes CASNPAGQGAHKLDTQYF.

The chain couples TRBV4-1 to TRBJ2-6; 7 nucleotides match TRBD2. V was pared by 6 bases and J by 4 bases, with 9 bases of the junction left unmatched. The CDR3 spans 16 residues. Germline-derived CDR1 and CDR2 are MGHRA and YSYEKL. The CDR3 loop reads CASRSLGGVGANVLTF. The CDR3, as DNA: TGCGCCAGCAGGTCCCTGGGAGGGGTAGGGGCCAACGTCCTGACTTTC.

The CDR3 coding sequence is TGTGCCAGCAGCTTAATACAGGGTAGGGGCGAGCAGTACTTC. Its protein is CASSLIQGRGEQYF. The chain recombines TRBV7-3 with TRBJ2-7; D perhaps matches TRBD1 (6 bases). Germline V CDR1 and CDR2: SGHTA, FQGTGA. This CDR3 has 14 amino acids. V dropped 1 base and J dropped 6 bases, with 13 bases sitting between them. Full variable domain (remainder filled in from reference TRBV7-3 and TRBJ2-7): GAGVSQTPSNKVTEKGKYVELRCDPISGHTALYWYRQSLGQGPEFLIYFQGTGAADDSGLPNDRFFAVRPEGSVSTLKIQRTERGDSAVYLCASSLIQGRGEQYFGPGTRLTVT.

This clone rates as medium-sized (0.01 to 0.1%). The V and J genes are TRBV28 and TRBJ1-2; D ambiguous. V lost 2 bases and J 4 bases, leaving 11 bases between the germline ends. This CDR3 region has 14 residues. Germline V gene lookup returns CDR1 MDHEN and CDR2 SYDVKM. The CDR3 loop reads CASSLTRGIYGYTF. The CDR3 DNA reads as TGTGCCAGCAGTTTAACGCGCGGGATCTATGGCTACACCTTC.

V usage is TRBV24-1 and J usage is TRBJ2-3, with 7 bases fitting TRBD1. V was pared by 7 bases and J by 2 bases, with 17 bases of the junction left unmatched. This CDR3 is built from 18 residues. The V gene's germline CDR1 is KGHDR and CDR2 SFDVKD. In DNA form, the CDR3 reads TGTGCCACCAGCATGACAGGGAGCCCAGGGCGCCTCACAGATACGCAGTATTTT. It translates to CATSMTGSPGRLTDTQYF.

The chain combines TRBV5-1 with TRBJ2-3; 9 bases map to TRBD2. Germline trimming cut 0 bases from V and 1 base from J; bases unmatched to any gene: 9. This CDR3 comprises 18 residues. Germline values: CDR1 SGHRS, CDR2 YFSETQ. The CDR3 loop reads CASSLGTSGSRGTDTQYF. CDR3 nucleotide sequence: TGCGCCAGCAGCTTGGGTACTAGCGGGTCCCGAGGCACAGATACGCAGTATTTT.